This T cell receptor beta chain was recorded in a study of T cells in Graves' hyperthyroidism and ophthalmopathy. The table lists this clonotype with many counts. The antigen remains undetermined. Study results and caveats: Model predictions of ophthalmopathy came a median approximately 6 months before onset.

The CDR3 is 16 residues long. V was cut by 2 bases and J by 0 bases, with 13 bases left in between. Germline V CDR1 and CDR2: SEHNR, FQNEAQ (reference sequence). RNA transcripts were the template for amplifying TCR beta CDR3 regions. First-round RT-PCR with HTBI primers amplified the TCR CDR3 region. TCRdb analysed the multiplex PCR reads with MiXCR anew, one entry per CDR3 protein. Here the sample spans 93,000 or so distinct CDR3 sequences, roughly 50% being singletons. The TCR sequence derives from a man aged 35-49 years with Graves' hyperthyroidism. Sequenced material: blood. The chain recombines TRBV7-9 with TRBJ1-1; unclear D gene. In nucleotides, the CDR3 is TGTGCCAGCAGCTTATTTAGTGGAAACCTGAACACTGAAGCTTTCTTT. Translated, it gives CASSLFSGNLNTEAFF.